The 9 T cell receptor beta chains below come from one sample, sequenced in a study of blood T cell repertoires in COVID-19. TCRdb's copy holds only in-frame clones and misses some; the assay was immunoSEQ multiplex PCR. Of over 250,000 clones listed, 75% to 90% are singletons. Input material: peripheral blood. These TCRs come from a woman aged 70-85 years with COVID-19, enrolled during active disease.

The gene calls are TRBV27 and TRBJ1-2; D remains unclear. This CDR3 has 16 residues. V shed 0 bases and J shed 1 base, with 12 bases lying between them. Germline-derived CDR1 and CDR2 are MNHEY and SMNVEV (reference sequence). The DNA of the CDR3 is TGTGCCAGCAGTTTATCGGGCCTGGGCAATAACTATGGCTACACCTTC. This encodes CASSLSGLGNNYGYTF.

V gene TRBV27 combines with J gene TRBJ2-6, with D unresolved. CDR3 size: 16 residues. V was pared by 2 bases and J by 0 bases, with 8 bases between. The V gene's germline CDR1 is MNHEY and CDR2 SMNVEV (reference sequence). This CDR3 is CASSLDLGSGANVLTF. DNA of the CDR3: TGTGCCAGCAGTTTAGACCTAGGCTCTGGGGCCAACGTCCTGACTTTC.

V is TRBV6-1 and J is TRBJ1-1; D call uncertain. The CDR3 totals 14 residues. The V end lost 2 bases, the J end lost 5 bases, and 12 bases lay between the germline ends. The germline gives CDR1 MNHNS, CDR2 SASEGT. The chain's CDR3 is CASSELGRSTEAFF. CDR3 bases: TGTGCCAGCAGTGAACTTGGGAGGAGTACTGAAGCTTTCTTT.

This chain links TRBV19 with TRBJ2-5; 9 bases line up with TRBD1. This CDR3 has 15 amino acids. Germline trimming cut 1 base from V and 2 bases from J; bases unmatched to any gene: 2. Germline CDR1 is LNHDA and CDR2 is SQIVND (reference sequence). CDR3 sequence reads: CASSIVGTGQETQYF. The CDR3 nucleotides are TGTGCCAGTAGTATAGTTGGGACAGGGCAAGAGACCCAGTACTTC.

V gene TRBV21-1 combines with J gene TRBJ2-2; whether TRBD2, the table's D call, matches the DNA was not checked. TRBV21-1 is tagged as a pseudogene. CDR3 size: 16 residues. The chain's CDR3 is CASSKAEEKDTGELFF. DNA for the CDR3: TGTGCCAGCAGCAAAGCAGAGGAGAAGGACACCGGGGAGCTGTTTTTT.

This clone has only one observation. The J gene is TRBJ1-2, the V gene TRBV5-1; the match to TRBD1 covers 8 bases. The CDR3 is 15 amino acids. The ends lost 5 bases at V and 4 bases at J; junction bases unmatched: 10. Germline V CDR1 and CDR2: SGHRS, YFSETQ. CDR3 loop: CASRYGQGGSYGYTF. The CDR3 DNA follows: TGCGCCAGCAGATACGGACAGGGCGGAAGCTATGGCTACACCTTC.

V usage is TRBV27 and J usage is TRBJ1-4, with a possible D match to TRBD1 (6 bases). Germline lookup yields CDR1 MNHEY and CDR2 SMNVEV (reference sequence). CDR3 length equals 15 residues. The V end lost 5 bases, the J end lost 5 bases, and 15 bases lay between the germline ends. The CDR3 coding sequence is TGTGCCAGCAGTCCGAGGACAGAAATAAATGAAAAACTGTTTTTT. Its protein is CASSPRTEINEKLFF.

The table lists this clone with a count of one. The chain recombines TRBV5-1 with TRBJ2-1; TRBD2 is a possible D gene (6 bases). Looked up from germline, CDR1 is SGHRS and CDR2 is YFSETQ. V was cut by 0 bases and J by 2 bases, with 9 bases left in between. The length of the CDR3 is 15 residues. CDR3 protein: CASSLGRGTYNEQFF. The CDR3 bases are TGCGCCAGCAGCTTGGGTCGGGGGACCTACAATGAGCAGTTCTTC.

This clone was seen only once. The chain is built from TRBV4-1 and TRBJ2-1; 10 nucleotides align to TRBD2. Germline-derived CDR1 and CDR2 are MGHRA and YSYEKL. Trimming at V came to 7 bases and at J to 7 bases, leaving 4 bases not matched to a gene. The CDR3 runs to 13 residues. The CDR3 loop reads CASTLAGENEQFF. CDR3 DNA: TGCGCCAGCACCCTAGCGGGAGAAAATGAGCAGTTCTTC.